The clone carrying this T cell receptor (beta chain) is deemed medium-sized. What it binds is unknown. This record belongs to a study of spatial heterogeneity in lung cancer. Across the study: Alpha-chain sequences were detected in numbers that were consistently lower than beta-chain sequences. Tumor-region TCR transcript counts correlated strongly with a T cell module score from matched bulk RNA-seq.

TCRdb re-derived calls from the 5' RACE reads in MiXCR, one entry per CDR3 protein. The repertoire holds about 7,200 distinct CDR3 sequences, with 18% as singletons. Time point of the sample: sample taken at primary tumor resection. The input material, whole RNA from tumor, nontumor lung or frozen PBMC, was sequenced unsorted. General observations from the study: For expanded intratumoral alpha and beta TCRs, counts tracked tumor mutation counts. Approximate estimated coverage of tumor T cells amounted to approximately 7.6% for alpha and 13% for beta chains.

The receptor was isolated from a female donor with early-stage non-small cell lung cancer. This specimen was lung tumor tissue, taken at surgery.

The CDR3 bases are TGTGCCAGCCGTGGCAGCACAGATACGCAGTATTTT. It encodes CASRGSTDTQYF. The chain joins TRBV9 to TRBJ2-3, with D unclear. The germline CDR1 and CDR2 sequences are SGDLS and YYNGEE. V was pared by 7 bases and J by 0 bases, with 6 bases between. CDR3 length: 12 residues.